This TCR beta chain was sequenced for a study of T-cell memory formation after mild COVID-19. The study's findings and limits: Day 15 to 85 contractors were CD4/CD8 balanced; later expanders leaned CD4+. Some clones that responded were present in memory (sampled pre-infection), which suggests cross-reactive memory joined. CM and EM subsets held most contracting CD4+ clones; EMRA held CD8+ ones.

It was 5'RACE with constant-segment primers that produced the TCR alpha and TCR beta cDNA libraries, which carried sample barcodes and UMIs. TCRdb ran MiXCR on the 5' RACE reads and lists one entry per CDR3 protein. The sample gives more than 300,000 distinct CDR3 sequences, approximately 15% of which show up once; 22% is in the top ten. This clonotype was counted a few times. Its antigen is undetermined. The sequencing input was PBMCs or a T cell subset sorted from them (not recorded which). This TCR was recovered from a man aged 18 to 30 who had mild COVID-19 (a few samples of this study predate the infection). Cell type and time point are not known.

CDR3 loop: CSVGGGSYGYTF. The DNA for the CDR3 is TGCAGCGTCGGAGGGGGTAGTTATGGCTACACCTTC. V usage is TRBV29-1 and J usage is TRBJ1-2; tentatively, D is TRBD1 (6 bases). Per the germline V gene, CDR1 is SQVTM and CDR2 is ANQGSEA. The CDR3 spans 12 residues. Trimming stripped 6 bases from V and 5 bases from J, with 13 bases between.